This record looks at one TCR beta chain sequence and its context. This clonotype is medium-sized (0.01 to 0.1%) by its frequency; no count is available. It lacks a known antigen. The sample belongs to a study of T cells in severe cutaneous drug reactions (dated by TCRdb to about 2019). In terms of the full investigation: Patients were recruited between about 2011 and 2018 from Taiwan, Thailand and a European registry network. Only patients with a probable or definite SJS/TEN or DRESS diagnosis by RegiSCAR criteria were enrolled. The Naranjo algorithm and the ALDEN drug causality algorithm were used to identify the culprit drug. Blister fluids/cells, PBMC and other biological samples were taken from patients in the acute stage or the recovery stage. Single-cell sequencing, quantitative PCR validation, functional assays and transgenic mouse experiments were combined with bulk TCR sequencing. Libraries used iRepertoire multiplex PCR; authors cited a comparison showing similar capture of abundant clonotypes across iRepertoire and 5' RACE methods with or without UMI.

For both bulk and single-cell sequencing, libraries were prepared with the iRepertoire multiplex PCR system and TCR subtype-specific primers. Multiplex PCR with primers targeting V, D and J gene regions was used to generate bulk TCR beta libraries. Approximately 90-500 ng of RNA per sample was used as input for bulk TCR library preparation. An Illumina MiSeq was used to sequence the bulk TCR beta amplicons. On the study's bioinformatics: Sample misassignments and low-quality sequencing reads were removed through quality control steps. CDR3 was defined as the amino acids between the V-gene Y[YFLI]C motif and the J-segment [FW]GXGT motif. The IMGT database served as the reference for assigning TRBV and TRBJ genes and CDR3 clonotypes. Per-sample TRBV expression was normalized to the mean of the same gene in PBMC from a few dozen healthy donors. TCRdb reprocessed the public reads and reports one entry per CDR3 protein sequence, without DNA. TCRdb, not the authors, supplied the V and J calls. The sample's records list 9,900 or so distinct CDR3 sequences. The top ten hold 20% to 25% of the sample.

The CDR3 runs 14 amino acids, cysteine and phenylalanine included. DNA for this receptor is not on file. Based on the germline V gene (reference sequence), the CDR1 and CDR2 sequences are DFQATT and SNEGSKA. Sequenced donors were patients with carbamazepine-induced Stevens-Johnson syndrome or toxic epidermal necrolysis (CBZ-SJS/TEN). To search for drug-specific clonotypes, the T cell receptor repertoires of patients with drug-induced severe cutaneous adverse reactions were profiled by next-generation sequencing. RNA was isolated either from blister cells of skin lesions or from peripheral blood mononuclear cells. What the work shows at the level of the full study, not this receptor alone: A public TCRbeta CDR3 was found in all seven CBZ-SJS/TEN blister samples (mean about 14%) but was undetectable or scarce in tolerant-control and healthy-donor PBMC. A strong increase in TRBV12-4 usage was observed in CBZ-SJS/TEN patients, with averages of approximately 32% in blister cells and roughly 5% in PBMC. The authors noted that whether the public TCR generalizes to SJS/TEN caused by other drugs still needs further study.

The sequence derives from a human donor with Stevens-Johnson syndrome, a severe cutaneous drug reaction. The chain uses TRBV20-1 and TRBJ2-3; TCRdb returns TRBD1, unconfirmable since there is no DNA. The sample taken for sequencing was cells from a skin blister. The cell subset or site label, as the study defines it: unsorted cells from skin lesion blisters. The CDR3 has the sequence CSARVAGRPDTQYF.